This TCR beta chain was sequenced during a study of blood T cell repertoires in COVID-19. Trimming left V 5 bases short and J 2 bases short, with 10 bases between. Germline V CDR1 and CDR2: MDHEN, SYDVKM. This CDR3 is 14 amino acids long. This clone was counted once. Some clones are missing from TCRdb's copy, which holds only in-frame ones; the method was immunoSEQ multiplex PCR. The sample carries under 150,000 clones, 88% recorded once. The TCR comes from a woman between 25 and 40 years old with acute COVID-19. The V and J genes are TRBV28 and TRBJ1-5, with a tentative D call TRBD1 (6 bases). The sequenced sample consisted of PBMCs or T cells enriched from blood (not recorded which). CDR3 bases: TGTGCCAGCAGTCTCCCAGGGGGCAATCAGCCCCAGCATTTT. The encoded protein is CASSLPGGNQPQHF.